The clone carrying this TCR beta chain showed up many times. This entry belongs to a study of Graves' ophthalmopathy and Graves' hyperthyroidism. The study amplified TCR beta CDR3 regions using RNA transcripts. HTBI primers primed a first-round RT-PCR, and a second-round multiplex PCR followed. Via MiXCR, TCRdb re-called the multiplex PCR reads, giving one row per CDR3 protein. The sample yields hundreds of thousands of distinct CDR3 sequences, about 40% seen once. The length of the CDR3 is 15 residues. The germline CDR1 and CDR2 sequences are SGDLS and YYNGEE. V gave up 2 bases and J gave up 6 bases; unmatched junction bases: 9.

The V call is TRBV9, the J call TRBJ2-7, with 9 bases aligning to TRBD2. Sequenced: peripheral blood. The source is an adult man with Graves' ophthalmopathy. This chain's CDR3 is CASSVASGAPREQYF. As DNA, the CDR3 is TGTGCCAGCAGCGTTGCTAGCGGGGCGCCTCGCGAGCAGTACTTC. The entire variable domain, with the rest obtained from reference TRBV9 and TRBJ2-7, is as follows: DSGVTQTPKHLITATGQRVTLRCSPRSGDLSVYWYQQSLDQGLQFLIQYYNGEERAKGNILERFSAQQFPDLHSELNLSSLELGDSALYFCASSVASGAPREQYFGPGTRLTVT.